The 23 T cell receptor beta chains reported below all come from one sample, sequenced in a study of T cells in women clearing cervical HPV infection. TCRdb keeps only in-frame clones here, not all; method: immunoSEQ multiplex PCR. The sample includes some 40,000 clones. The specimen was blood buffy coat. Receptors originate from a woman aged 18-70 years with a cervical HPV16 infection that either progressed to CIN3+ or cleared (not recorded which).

The covered CDR3 bases are TGTGCCATCGCAGGGTCCGCATCCTACAATGAG. It yields the protein CAIAGSASYNE. In full, the CDR3 reads CAIAGSASYNEQFF. The V call is TRBV10-3, the J call TRBJ2-1, with D perhaps TRBD1 (5 bases). The observed sequence ends 3 residues before the CDR3 terminus, with the missing tail filled in from the germline J gene. Germline CDR1 ENHRY, CDR2 SYGVKD. The CDR3 is 14 residues long. V was cut by 8 bases and J by 1 base, with 12 bases left in between.

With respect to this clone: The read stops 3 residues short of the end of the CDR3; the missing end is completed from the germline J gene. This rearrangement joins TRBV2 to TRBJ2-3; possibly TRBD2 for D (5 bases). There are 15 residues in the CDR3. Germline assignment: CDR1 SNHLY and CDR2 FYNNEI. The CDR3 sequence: CASSEYGGPRNTQYF. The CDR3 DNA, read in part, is TGTGCCAGCAGTGAATACGGCGGGCCGCGAAACACG.

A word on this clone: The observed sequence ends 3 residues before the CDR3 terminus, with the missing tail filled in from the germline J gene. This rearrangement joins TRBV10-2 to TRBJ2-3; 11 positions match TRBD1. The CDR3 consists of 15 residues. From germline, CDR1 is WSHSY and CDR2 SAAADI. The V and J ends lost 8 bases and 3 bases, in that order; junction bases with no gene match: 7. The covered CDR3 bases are TGCGCCAGCGGAGGACAGGGGGCGGGGACAGATACG. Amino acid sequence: CASGGQGAGTDT. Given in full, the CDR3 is CASGGQGAGTDTQYF.

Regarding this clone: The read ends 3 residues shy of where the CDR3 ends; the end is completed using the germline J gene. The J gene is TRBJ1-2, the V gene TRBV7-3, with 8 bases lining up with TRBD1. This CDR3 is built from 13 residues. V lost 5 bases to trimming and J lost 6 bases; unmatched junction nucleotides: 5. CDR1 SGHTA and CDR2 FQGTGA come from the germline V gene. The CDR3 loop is CASSPTGEDGYTF. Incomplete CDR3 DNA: TGTGCCAGCAGCCCGACAGGGGAAGATGGC.

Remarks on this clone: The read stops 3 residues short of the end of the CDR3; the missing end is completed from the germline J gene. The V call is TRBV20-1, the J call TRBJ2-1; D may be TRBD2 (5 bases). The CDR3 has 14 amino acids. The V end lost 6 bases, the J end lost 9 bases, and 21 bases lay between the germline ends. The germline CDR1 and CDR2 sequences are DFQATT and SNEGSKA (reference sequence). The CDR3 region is CSARGVRGIGEQFF. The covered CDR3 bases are TGCAGTGCGCGCGGAGTACGGGGTATCGGTGAG.

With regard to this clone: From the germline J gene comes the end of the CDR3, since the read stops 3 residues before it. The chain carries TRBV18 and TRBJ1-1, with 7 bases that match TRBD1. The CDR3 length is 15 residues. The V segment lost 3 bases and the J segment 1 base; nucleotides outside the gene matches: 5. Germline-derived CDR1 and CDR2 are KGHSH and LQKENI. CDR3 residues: CASSPQGVANTEAFF. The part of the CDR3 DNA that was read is TGTGCCAGCTCACCGCAGGGGGTCGCGAACACTGAA.

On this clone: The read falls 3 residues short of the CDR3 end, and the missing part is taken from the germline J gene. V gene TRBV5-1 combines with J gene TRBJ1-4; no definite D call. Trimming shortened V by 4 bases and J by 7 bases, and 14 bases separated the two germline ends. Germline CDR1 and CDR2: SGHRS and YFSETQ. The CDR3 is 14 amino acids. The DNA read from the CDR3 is TGCGCCAGCAGCGGCGGAGTTAGCTCTGAAAAA. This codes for CASSGGVSSEK. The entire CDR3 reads CASSGGVSSEKLFF.

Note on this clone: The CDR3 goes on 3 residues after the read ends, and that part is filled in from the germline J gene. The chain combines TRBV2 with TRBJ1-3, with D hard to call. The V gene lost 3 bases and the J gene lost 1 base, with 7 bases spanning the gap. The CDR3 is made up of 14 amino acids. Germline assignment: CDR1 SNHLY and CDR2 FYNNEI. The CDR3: CASSDEVSGNTIYF. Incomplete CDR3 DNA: TGTGCCAGCAGTGATGAGGTATCTGGAAACACC.

Incomplete CDR3 DNA: TGTGCCAGCAGCTTCGGAGCGGGAGCTCTTAATGAG. It is translated as CASSFGAGALNE. The whole CDR3 sequence is CASSFGAGALNEQFF. The J gene is TRBJ2-1, the V gene TRBV7-9; 8 bases match TRBD2. The read terminates 3 residues before the CDR3 end, so the remaining end is supplied by the germline J gene. Looked up from germline, CDR1 is SEHNR and CDR2 is FQNEAQ (reference sequence). The CDR3 runs 15 residues. The trim removed 3 bases at V and 7 bases at J, leaving 8 bases unmatched.

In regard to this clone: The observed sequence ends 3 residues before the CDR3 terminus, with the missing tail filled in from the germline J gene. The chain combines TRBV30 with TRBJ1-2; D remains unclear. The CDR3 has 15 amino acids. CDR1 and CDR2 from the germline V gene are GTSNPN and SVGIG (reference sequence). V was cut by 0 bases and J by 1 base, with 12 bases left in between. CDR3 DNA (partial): TGTGCCTGGAGTGTACGCTCGGGGAGTAACTATGGC. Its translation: CAWSVRSGSNYG. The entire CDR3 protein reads CAWSVRSGSNYGYTF.

The CDR3 sequence is CASSPNTGELFF. CDR3 DNA, as far as it was read: TGCGCCAGCAGCCCAAACACCGGGGAG. The chain links TRBV5-1 to TRBJ2-2; D remains ambiguous. The CDR3 extends 3 residues past the end of the read, so its final part is completed from the germline J gene. The CDR3 loop spans 12 amino acids. Trimming took 4 bases from V and 2 from J, leaving 3 bases between them. Germline CDR1 and CDR2: SGHRS and YFSETQ.

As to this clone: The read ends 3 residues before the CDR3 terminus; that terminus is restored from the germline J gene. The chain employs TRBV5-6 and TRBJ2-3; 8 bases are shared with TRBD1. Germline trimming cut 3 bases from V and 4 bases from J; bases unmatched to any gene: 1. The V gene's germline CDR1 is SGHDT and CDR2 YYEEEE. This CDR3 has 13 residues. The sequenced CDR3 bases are TGTGCCAGCAGCTGGGACAGGTCAGATACG. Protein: CASSWDRSDT. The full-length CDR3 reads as CASSWDRSDTQYF.

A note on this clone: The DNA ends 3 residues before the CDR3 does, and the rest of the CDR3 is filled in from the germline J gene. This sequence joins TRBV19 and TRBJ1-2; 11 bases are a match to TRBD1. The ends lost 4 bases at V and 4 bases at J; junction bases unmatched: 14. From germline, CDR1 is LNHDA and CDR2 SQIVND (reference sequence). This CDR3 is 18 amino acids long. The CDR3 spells CASSTPGQGDWRGYGYTF. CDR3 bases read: TGTGCCAGTAGTACCCCGGGACAGGGGGATTGGAGGGGCTATGGC.

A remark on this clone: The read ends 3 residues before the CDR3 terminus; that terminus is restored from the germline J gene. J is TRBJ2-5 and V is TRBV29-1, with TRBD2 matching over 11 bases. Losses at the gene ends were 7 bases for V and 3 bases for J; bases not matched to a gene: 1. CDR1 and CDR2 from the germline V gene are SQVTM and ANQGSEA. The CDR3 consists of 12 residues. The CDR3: CSATSGEETQYF. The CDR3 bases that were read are TGCAGCGCGACTAGCGGGGAAGAGACC.

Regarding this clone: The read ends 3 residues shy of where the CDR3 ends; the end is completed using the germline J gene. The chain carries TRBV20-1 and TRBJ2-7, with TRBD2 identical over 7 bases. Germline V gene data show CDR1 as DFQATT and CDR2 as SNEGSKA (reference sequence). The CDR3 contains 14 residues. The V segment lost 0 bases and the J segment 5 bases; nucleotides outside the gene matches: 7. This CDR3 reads CSAREGGNSDEQYF. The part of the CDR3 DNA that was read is TGCAGTGCTAGAGAGGGGGGGAACAGCGACGAG.

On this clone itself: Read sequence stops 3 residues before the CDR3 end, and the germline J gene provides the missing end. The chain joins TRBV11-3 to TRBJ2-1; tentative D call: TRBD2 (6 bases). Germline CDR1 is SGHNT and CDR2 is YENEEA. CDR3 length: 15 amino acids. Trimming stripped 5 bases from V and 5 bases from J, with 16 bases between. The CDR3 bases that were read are TGTGCCAGCAGCCCTAGGTCTAGCGATAACAATGAG. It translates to CASSPRSSDNNE. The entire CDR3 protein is CASSPRSSDNNEQFF.

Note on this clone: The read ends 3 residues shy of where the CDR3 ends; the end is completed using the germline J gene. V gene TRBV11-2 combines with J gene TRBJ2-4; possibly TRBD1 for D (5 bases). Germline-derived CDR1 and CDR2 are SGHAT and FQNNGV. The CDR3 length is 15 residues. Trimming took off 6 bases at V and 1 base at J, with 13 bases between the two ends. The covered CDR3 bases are TGTGCCAGCAGACGTTGGGGCAGGGCCAAAAACATT. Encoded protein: CASRRWGRAKNI. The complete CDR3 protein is CASRRWGRAKNIQYF.

CDR3 bases read: TGTGCCAGCAGCTTGGATAGCGGGAGTGATACG. Its protein is CASSLDSGSDT. The whole CDR3 is CASSLDSGSDTQYF. This chain uses TRBV5-5 with TRBJ2-3; TRBD2 matches 9 bases. The CDR3 is cut off 3 residues early in the read; its end comes from the germline J gene. With V trimmed by 0 bases and J by 6 bases, 2 bases remained unmatched. In germline, CDR1 is SGHKS, CDR2 YYEKEE (reference sequence). The CDR3 consists of 14 residues.

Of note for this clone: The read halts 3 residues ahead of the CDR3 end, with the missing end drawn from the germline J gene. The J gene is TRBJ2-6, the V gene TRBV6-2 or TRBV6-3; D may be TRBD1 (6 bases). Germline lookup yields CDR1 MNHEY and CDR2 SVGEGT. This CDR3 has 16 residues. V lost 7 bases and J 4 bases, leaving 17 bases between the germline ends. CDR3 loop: CASNIYRVPGANVLTF. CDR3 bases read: TGTGCCAGCAACATATACAGGGTTCCCGGGGCCAACGTC.

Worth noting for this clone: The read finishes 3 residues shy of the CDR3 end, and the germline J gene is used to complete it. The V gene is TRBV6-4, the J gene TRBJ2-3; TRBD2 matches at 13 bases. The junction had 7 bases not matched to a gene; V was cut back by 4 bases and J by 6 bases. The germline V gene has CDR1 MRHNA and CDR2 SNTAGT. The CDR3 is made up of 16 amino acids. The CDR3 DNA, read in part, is TGTGCCAGCAGTGTAACTAGCGGGGGGGCCAGGGATACG. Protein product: CASSVTSGGARDT. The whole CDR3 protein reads CASSVTSGGARDTQYF.

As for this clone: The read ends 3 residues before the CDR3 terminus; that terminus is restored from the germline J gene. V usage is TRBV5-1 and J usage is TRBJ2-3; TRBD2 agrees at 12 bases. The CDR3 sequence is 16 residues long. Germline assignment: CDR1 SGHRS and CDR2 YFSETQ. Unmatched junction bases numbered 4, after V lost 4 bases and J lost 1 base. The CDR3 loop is CASSPRTSGGTDTQYF. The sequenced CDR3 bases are TGCGCCAGCAGCCCGCGGACTAGCGGGGGCACAGATACG.

The CDR3 sequence is CASRPQGFNQPQHF. The part of the CDR3 DNA that was read is TGTGCCAGCAGACCACAGGGTTTCAATCAGCCC. The V gene is TRBV28, the J gene TRBJ1-5; tentative D call: TRBD1 (6 bases). The CDR3 goes on 3 residues after the read ends, and that part is filled in from the germline J gene. V was trimmed by 6 bases and J by 3 bases, leaving 12 bases between them. Looked up from germline, CDR1 is MDHEN and CDR2 is SYDVKM. The CDR3 extends over 14 amino acids.

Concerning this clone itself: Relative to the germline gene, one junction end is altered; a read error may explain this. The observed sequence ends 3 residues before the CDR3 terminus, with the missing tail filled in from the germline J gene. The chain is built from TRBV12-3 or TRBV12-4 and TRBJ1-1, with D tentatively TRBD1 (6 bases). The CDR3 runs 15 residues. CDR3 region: CASSLAGGRLTDAFF. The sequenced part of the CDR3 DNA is TGTGCCAGCAGTTTGGCGGGGGGCCGGCTCACTGAC.